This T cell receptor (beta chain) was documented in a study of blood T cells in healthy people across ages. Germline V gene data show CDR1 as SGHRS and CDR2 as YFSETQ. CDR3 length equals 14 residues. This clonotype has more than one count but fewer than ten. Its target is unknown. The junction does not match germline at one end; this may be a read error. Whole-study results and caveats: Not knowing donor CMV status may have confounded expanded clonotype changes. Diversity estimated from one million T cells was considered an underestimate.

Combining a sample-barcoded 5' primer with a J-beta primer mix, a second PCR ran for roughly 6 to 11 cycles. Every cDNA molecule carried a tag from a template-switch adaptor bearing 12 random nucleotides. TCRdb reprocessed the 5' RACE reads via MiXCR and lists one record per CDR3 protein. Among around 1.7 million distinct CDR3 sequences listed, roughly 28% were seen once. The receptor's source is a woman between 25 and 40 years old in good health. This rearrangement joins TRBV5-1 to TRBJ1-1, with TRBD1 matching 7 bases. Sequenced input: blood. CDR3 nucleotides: TGCGCCAGTAGCTTGTGGCAGGGGGGGGTTGAAGCTTTCTTT. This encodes CASSLWQGGVEAFF.